Listed below are T cell receptor beta chains from one sample, sequenced in a study of cytomegalovirus exposure and HLA in healthy donors. Some clones are missing from TCRdb's copy, which holds only in-frame ones; the method was immunoSEQ multiplex PCR. The top ten hold 6.3% of the sample, which has 200,000 or so clones, 75% to 90% seen once. The sample consisted of PBMCs. The receptors were gathered from a man aged 40-50 years in good health and CMV-seropositive. Both conserved end residues are part of each CDR3. D genes are given only for firm matches. Clone sizes are given selectively: once, few, many, or a class where the clone is expanded.

J: TRBJ1-2
D: .
length: 12
size: few
V: TRBV30
CDR3: CAWSIQNYGYTF
DNA: TGTGCCTGGAGTATACAAAACTATGGCTACACCTTC

J: TRBJ1-5
D: TRBD1
length: 15
size: .
V: TRBV2
CDR3: CASSLDLGGRQPQHF
DNA: TGTGCCAGCAGTCTGGATTTAGGGGGCCGACAGCCCCAGCATTTT

J: TRBJ1-1
D: TRBD1
length: 15
size: once
V: TRBV7-8
CDR3: CASSLGQGLNTEAFF
DNA: TGTGCCAGCAGCTTAGGACAGGGGTTGAACACTGAAGCTTTCTTT

J: TRBJ1-2
D: .
length: 18
size: few
V: TRBV23-1
CDR3: CASPILQEDSQGKHGYTF
DNA: TGCGCCAGCCCTATACTGCAAGAGGACAGTCAAGGTAAGCATGGCTACACCTTC

J: TRBJ1-4
D: .
length: 15
size: .
V: TRBV4-3
CDR3: CASSQDLRGGEKLFF
DNA: TGCGCCAGCAGCCAAGATCTCCGAGGGGGTGAAAAACTGTTTTTT

J: TRBJ1-2
D: .
length: 14
size: .
V: TRBV5-6
CDR3: CASCLAADFYGYTF
DNA: TGTGCCAGCTGCTTGGCCGCGGATTTCTATGGCTACACCTTC

J: TRBJ2-1
D: .
length: 15
size: .
V: TRBV6-6
CDR3: CASSYLPRGGNEQFF
DNA: TGTGCCAGCAGTTACCTCCCCAGAGGGGGCAATGAGCAGTTCTTC

J: TRBJ2-5
D: TRBD1
length: 16
size: .
V: TRBV19
CDR3: CASSIATRGLQETQYF
DNA: TGTGCCAGTAGTATAGCCACCAGGGGGCTTCAAGAGACCCAGTACTTC

J: TRBJ1-1
D: .
length: 14
size: .
V: TRBV11-2
CDR3: CASSLEGVGTEAFF
DNA: TGTGCCAGCAGCTTAGAAGGGGTTGGAACTGAAGCTTTCTTT

J: TRBJ2-1
D: .
length: 13
size: .
V: TRBV7-3
CDR3: CASSLLPGNEQFF
DNA: TGTGCCAGCAGCTTACTGCCGGGGAATGAGCAGTTCTTC

J: TRBJ2-2
D: TRBD1
length: 17
size: .
V: TRBV9
CDR3: CASSVPRTGANTGELFF
DNA: TGTGCCAGCAGCGTACCGAGGACAGGGGCGAACACCGGGGAGCTGTTTTTT

J: TRBJ2-3
D: .
length: 13
size: few
V: TRBV6-4
CDR3: CASSAGPTDTQYF
DNA: TGTGCCAGCAGTGCTGGGCCGACAGATACGCAGTATTTT

J: TRBJ1-5
D: .
length: 15
size: .
V: TRBV27
CDR3: CASSYWGGGNQPQHF
DNA: TGTGCCAGCAGTTATTGGGGAGGGGGGAATCAGCCCCAGCATTTT

J: TRBJ2-3
D: TRBD2
length: 16
size: .
V: TRBV29-1
CDR3: CSVESTSGGRGGTQYF
DNA: TGCAGCGTTGAGTCGACTAGCGGGGGACGCGGTGGTACGCAGTATTTT

J: TRBJ1-1
D: TRBD1
length: 16
size: .
V: TRBV7-6
CDR3: CASSRTRTGLNTEAFF
DNA: TGTGCCAGCAGCCGTACGCGGACAGGGTTGAACACTGAAGCTTTCTTT

J: TRBJ2-7
D: .
length: 15
size: .
V: TRBV5-1
CDR3: CASSSPRTATYEQYF
DNA: TGCGCCAGCAGCTCGCCACGGACAGCGACCTACGAGCAGTACTTC

J: TRBJ2-5
D: .
length: 14
size: .
V: TRBV19
CDR3: CASSSNRAQETQYF
DNA: TGTGCCAGTAGTAGCAACAGGGCCCAAGAGACCCAGTACTTC

J: TRBJ1-5
D: TRBD1
length: 19
size: .
V: TRBV10-3
CDR3: CAISESLLGTGGPGQPQHF
DNA: TGTGCCATCAGTGAGTCTCTTCTCGGGACAGGGGGCCCGGGTCAGCCCCAGCATTTT

J: TRBJ1-2
D: .
length: 13
size: .
V: TRBV28
CDR3: CASRPGGVYGYTF
DNA: TGTGCCAGCAGACCAGGAGGGGTCTATGGCTACACCTTC

J: TRBJ2-3
D: .
length: 15
size: few
V: TRBV7-9
CDR3: CASSWDILKSDTQYF
DNA: TGTGCCAGCAGCTGGGACATTTTAAAGTCGGATACGCAGTATTTT

J: TRBJ2-1
D: .
length: 14
size: few
V: TRBV6-4
CDR3: CASSPGTSYNEQFF
DNA: TGTGCCAGCAGTCCCGGGACATCTTACAATGAGCAGTTCTTC

J: TRBJ2-3
D: .
length: 15
size: .
V: TRBV5-1
CDR3: CASSLDPGPSDTQYF
DNA: TGCGCCAGCAGCTTGGATCCCGGTCCATCAGATACGCAGTATTTT

J: TRBJ1-2
D: TRBD1
length: 15
size: .
V: TRBV5-4
CDR3: CASSPPGQGNYGYTF
DNA: TGTGCCAGCAGCCCACCGGGACAGGGGAACTATGGCTACACCTTC

J: TRBJ2-3
D: TRBD1
length: 15
size: once
V: TRBV29-1
CDR3: CSVAGTGKVADTQYF
DNA: TGCAGCGTAGCTGGGACAGGGAAAGTGGCAGATACGCAGTATTTT

J: TRBJ1-2
D: TRBD1
length: 15
size: .
V: TRBV5-1
CDR3: CASSEGQGANYGYTF
DNA: TGCGCCAGCAGCGAAGGACAGGGGGCGAACTATGGCTACACCTTC

J: TRBJ1-1
D: .
length: 16
size: .
V: TRBV6-5
CDR3: CASSYSKTRLNTEAFF
DNA: TGTGCCAGCAGTTACTCGAAAACGAGGCTGAACACTGAAGCTTTCTTT

J: TRBJ2-7
D: .
length: 13
size: few
V: TRBV6-5
CDR3: CATSRAGSYEQYF
DNA: TGTGCCACCTCAAGGGCGGGGTCCTACGAGCAGTACTTC